This TCR beta chain came from a study of vaccination and CD4 T cells after COVID-19 (dated by TCRdb to 2021 to 2024). Study-wide context: Convalescent patients had a positive SARS-CoV-2 result on nasal swab PCR, and of these patients, nine had mild disease and one had severe disease. The convalescent cohort included six males and four females, with two Hispanic individuals, seven Caucasians, two Asians and one multiracial person. Two doses of either the Pfizer-BioNTech BNT162b2 vaccine (n=8) or the Moderna mRNA-1273 vaccine (n=2) were administered to participants. Post-COVID blood samples from convalescent patients were collected a median of around 100 days after diagnosis, with a range of roughly 35 to 161 days. Post-vaccine blood samples were collected a median of about 72 days after the second vaccine dose, ranging from roughly 12 to 241 days. For stimulating the cultures, overlapping spike peptide pools were used, derived from SARS-CoV-2 as well as from the common cold coronaviruses HCoV-NL63, HCoV-OC43 and HCoV-229E. Control cultures received a CEFX viral epitope pool as the positive control, an HIV-1 Nef peptide pool as the negative control, or no peptide. In 9 to 11 COVID-19 convalescent patients and a few infection-naive healthy vaccine recipients, researchers compared the spike-specific CD4+ TCR repertoire from before mRNA vaccination with the repertoire from after.

Library method: PCR. At the Johns Hopkins FTIC core, DNA from the cultured CD4+ T cells underwent TCR sequencing with the Oncomine TCR Beta short-read assay. Genomic DNA was extracted from the cultured CD4+ T cells with the QIAamp micro DNA kit. Oncomine TCR Beta libraries from cultured CD4+ T cells were pooled using unique dual indexes and sequenced on an Illumina iSeq 100. The original methods were these. Non-productive sequences were removed, and CDR3s not starting with C, not ending with F or W, or shorter than 7 amino acids were discarded. The MANAFEST web application was used to identify antigen-specific clonotypes by comparing peptide-stimulated wells against reference wells and other culture wells. For a clone to be called positive, the clone needed an FDR below 0.05, an odds ratio above 5, and a productive frequency above 0.1% in at least two of three replicate wells. Cross-reactive clonotypes were defined as significantly expanded in both SARS-CoV-2 spike wells and at least one common cold coronavirus spike condition. Using R version 3.6.1, CDR3 homology was evaluated through Levenshtein distances (stringdist) along with unrooted phylogenetic trees (ape). TCRdb trimmed the raw reads at Q25, called clones with MiXCR and kept productive beta chains. Each record represents a unique CDR3 protein, reported with the most common genes and DNA among its rows. The V and J calls were determined by TCRdb, not by the authors. For this sample the table gives 15,000 or so distinct CDR3 sequences, of which approximately 53% were detected only once. The top ten clonotypes cover roughly 32% of the sample.

The treatment or condition label, as the study defines it: roughly ten-day PBMC culture with coronavirus spike peptide pools or control peptides (ViraFEST assay). The ViraFEST assay, used in the study, expanded antigen-specific T cells with peptide pools and then identified the expanded clonotypes through TCR sequencing. The convalescent patients' positive SARS-CoV-2 PCR tests fell between March and December 2020, which was before the Alpha, Beta and Delta variants emerged in the United States. Approximately 1.8 million PBMCs per well were cultured in IMDM with roughly 5% human AB serum and about 9.7 IU/ml IL-2, plus 10 ug/ml peptide pools. Half of the culture medium was replaced with fresh IL-2-containing medium on days 3 and 7. CD4+ T cells were isolated after approximately ten days of culture through negative selection using the EasySep CD4+ T cell isolation kit. Ficoll-Paque Plus gradient centrifugation was used to isolate PBMCs from whole blood, and the isolated PBMCs were then either used fresh or cryopreserved at -140C. In general, triplicate wells were set up for every culture condition.

What the work shows at the level of the full study, not this receptor alone: The study included relatively few convalescent patients and did not analyze early timepoints after natural infection. In convalescent patients, nearly all vaccine-specific clones (304 of 307) were found to be mono-reactive for SARS-CoV-2 spike rather than cross-reactive with common cold coronaviruses. An increase in the median number of SARS-CoV-2-reactive clonotypes from approximately 21 after infection to a few dozen after vaccination was observed, but the change was not found to be significant. In convalescent patients, a median around 90% of post-vaccine SARS-CoV-2-reactive clones were detected only after vaccination, and vaccine-specific priming was suggested by this finding.

Relative to germline, V is 3 bases shorter and J is 0 bases shorter, with 12 bases between their ends. The germline V gene (reference sequence) yields LNHNV for CDR1 and YYDKDF for CDR2. The CDR3 goes from the cysteine to the phenylalanine over 16 residues. Just the 48-base CDR3 DNA is kept, in frame starting at base 1. Details on this clonotype: Its antigen target is currently unknown. Base qualities are missing; no much larger clone stands one base away.

The rearrangement joined TRBV15 to TRBJ1-3, and perhaps TRBD1 as D gene, on 6 matching bases. This specimen was cultured CD4+ T cells from blood, taken after SARS-CoV-2 vaccination. The receptor comes from a human donor with COVID-19. The DNA sequence reads TGTGCCACCAGCAGGGCAGGGGCGATCTCTGGAAACACCATATATTTT. This yields the protein CATSRAGAISGNTIYF.